Sequencing of this T cell receptor (beta chain) was carried out in a study of T cell changes during pregnancy in multiple sclerosis. This table comes from immunoSEQ multiplex PCR, and its TCRdb copy is limited to in-frame clones, with some not included. Of about 48,000 clones in the sample, approximately 85% were seen once. Trimming removed 5 bases at V and 0 bases at J, with 11 bases between. Germline V gives CDR1 SGHTA, CDR2 FQGNSA. The CDR3 loop spans 14 amino acids. This sample comprised CD4+ T cells from peripheral blood mononuclear cells, obtained in the second trimester of pregnancy. The chain uses TRBV7-2 and TRBJ2-7; D unclear. This receptor was identified in a female donor with multiple sclerosis, enrolled in a pregnancy study. For the CDR3, the DNA is TGTGCCAGCAGCCTAGACCTAAGCTCCTACGAGCAGTACTTC. It yields the protein CASSLDLSSYEQYF.